The clone carrying this T cell receptor beta chain is labeled medium-sized. Its target is unknown. Follow-up blood was drawn about 14 weeks, roughly three months, after antiretroviral therapy began. No cell fractionation was done, so the repertoire covers all unsorted peripheral blood T cells. This entry belongs to a study of HIV-infected patients and healthy controls. Study observations and caveats: MAIT alpha-chain CDR3s were frequent in healthy controls, depleted in HIV+. Healthy control repertoires had roughly threefold more distinct CDR3s than untreated HIV+ repertoires, and higher Shannon diversity.

The CDR3 loop spans 14 amino acids. With 2 bases removed from V and 7 bases from J, the gap between germline ends came to 12 bases. The germline CDR1 and CDR2 sequences are SGHRS and YFSETQ. Reverse transcription used about 500 ng RNA and constant-region primers for alpha and beta. Each of the alpha and beta chains got its own library through chain-specific third strand synthesis with indices. All rearrangements within a chain used one primer pair; cDNA molecules carried barcodes. TCRdb processed the 5' RACE reads anew with MiXCR; each CDR3 protein has one entry. The sample yields fewer than 6,500 distinct CDR3 sequences, around 9.5% seen once.

The receptor was derived from an adult with HIV infection. The source was blood, collected during antiretroviral therapy. This chain uses TRBV5-1 with TRBJ1-4; the D is unclear. The CDR3 DNA follows: TGCGCCAGCAGCTTCTCTTCGGACGCTGAAAAACTGTTTTTT. This gives the protein CASSFSSDAEKLFF. The full variable domain, rest sourced from reference TRBV5-1 and TRBJ1-4, is KAGVTQTPRYLIKTRGQQVTLSCSPISGHRSVSWYQQTPGQGLQFLFEYFSETQRNKGNFPGRFSGRQFSNSRSEMNVSTLELGDSALYLCASSFSSDAEKLFFGSGTQLSVL.